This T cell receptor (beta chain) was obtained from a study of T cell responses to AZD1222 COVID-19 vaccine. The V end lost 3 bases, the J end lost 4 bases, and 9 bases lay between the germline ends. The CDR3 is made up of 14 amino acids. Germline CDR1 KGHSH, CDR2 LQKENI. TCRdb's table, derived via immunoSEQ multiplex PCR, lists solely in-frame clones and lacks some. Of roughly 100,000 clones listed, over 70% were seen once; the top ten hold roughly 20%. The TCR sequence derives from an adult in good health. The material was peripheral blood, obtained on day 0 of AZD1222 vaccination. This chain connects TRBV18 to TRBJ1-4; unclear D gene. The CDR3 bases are TGTGCCAGCTCACCCCAATCAAATAATGAAAAACTGTTTTTT. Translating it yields CASSPQSNNEKLFF.